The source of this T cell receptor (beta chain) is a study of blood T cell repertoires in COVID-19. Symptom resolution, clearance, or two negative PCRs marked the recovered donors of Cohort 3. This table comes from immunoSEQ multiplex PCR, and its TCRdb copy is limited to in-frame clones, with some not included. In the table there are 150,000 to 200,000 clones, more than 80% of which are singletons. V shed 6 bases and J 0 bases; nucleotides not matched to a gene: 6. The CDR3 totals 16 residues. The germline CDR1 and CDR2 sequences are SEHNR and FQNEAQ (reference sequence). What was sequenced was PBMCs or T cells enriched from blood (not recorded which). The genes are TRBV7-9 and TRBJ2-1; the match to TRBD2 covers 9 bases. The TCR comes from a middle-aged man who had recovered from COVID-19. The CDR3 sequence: CASSGLAGSSYNEQFF. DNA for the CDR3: TGTGCCAGCAGTGGCCTAGCGGGGAGCTCCTACAATGAGCAGTTCTTC. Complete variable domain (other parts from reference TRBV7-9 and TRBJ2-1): DTGVSQNPRHKITKRGQNVTFRCDPISEHNRLYWYRQTLGQGPEFLTYFQNEAQLEKSRLLSDRFSAERPKGSFSTLEIQRTEQGDSAMYLCASSGLAGSSYNEQFFGPGTRLTVL.